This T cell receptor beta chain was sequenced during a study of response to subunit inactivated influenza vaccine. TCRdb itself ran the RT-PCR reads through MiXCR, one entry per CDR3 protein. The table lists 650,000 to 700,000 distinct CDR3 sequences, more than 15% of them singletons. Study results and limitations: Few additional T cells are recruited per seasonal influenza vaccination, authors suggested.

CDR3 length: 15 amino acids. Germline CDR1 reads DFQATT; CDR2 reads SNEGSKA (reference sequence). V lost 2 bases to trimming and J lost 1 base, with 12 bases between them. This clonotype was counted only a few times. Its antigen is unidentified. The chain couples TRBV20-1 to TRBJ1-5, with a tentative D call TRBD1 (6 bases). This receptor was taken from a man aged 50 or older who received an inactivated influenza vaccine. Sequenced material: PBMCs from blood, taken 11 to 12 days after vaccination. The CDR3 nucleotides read TGCAGTGCTAGACAGGACAGTTTCAGCAATCAGCCCCAGCATTTT. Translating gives CSARQDSFSNQPQHF.